The T cell receptor (beta chain) under discussion was sequenced for a study of T cells in localized non-small cell lung cancer. Neighbouring lung, lacking atypia, was collected no less than 2 cm away from the tumor margin. Germline lookup yields CDR1 SGHNT and CDR2 YENEEA. V gave up 1 base and J gave up 2 bases, with 10 bases separating them. The CDR3 sequence is 15 residues long. Sequencing was performed with immunoSEQ multiplex PCR; in TCRdb, only in-frame clones are kept and a portion is missing. The repertoire holds more than 2,000 clones, with less than 20% as singletons. This clone was seen only a few times. Its antigen is not identified. Study-level findings and limits: Highest T cell clonality was seen in uninvolved adjacent lung, surpassing that measured in tumor. There was an association of higher blood T cell density with longer overall survival.

The receptor comes from a man aged 40 to 69 with stage I squamous cell lung carcinoma. The chain joins TRBV11-3 to TRBJ2-3, with D unresolved. Sequenced material: normal lung tissue next to the tumor, taken before any cancer treatment. DNA for the CDR3: TGTGCCAGCAGCTTAGGGACCCCTTCCACAGATACGCAGTATTTT. The encoded protein is CASSLGTPSTDTQYF. The variable domain in full, with the rest retrieved from reference TRBV11-3 and TRBJ2-3, is EAGVVQSPRYKIIEKKQPVAFWCNPISGHNTLYWYLQNLGQGPELLIRYENEEAVDDSQLPKDRFSAERLKGVDSTLKIQPAELGDSAVYLCASSLGTPSTDTQYFGPGTRLTVL.